The 25 T cell receptor beta chains presented below share a single source sample, sequenced in a study of regulatory T cells in long-lasting Graves disease. Specified time point: newly diagnosed GD, antithyroid drugs for less than 3 months. Extracted RNA from PBMCs served as the source of the TCR library. According to the study, TCR beta libraries were built with iRepertoire HTBI primers and CDR3-region Arm-PCR. TCRdb used MiXCR to reprocess the multiplex PCR reads, holding one entry per CDR3 protein. Among hundreds of thousands of distinct CDR3 sequences listed, about 13% were seen once. The sample was also reused in another study, on T cells in Graves' hyperthyroidism and ophthalmopathy.

Sequences were derived from peripheral blood mononuclear cells (PBMCs), sampled at new diagnosis, from a patient treated with antithyroid drugs. All receptors come from a young man with Graves disease.

There are many counts of this clonotype. This chain connects TRBV29-1 to TRBJ2-4, with a weak D call TRBD2 (6 bases). The CDR3 loop spans 14 amino acids. Trimming cost V 4 bases and J 6 bases, with 16 bases left between them. CDR1 is SQVTM and CDR2 is ANQGSEA in the germline V gene. This CDR3 is CSVVGQGGGNIQYF. In nucleotides, the CDR3 is TGCAGCGTTGTTGGGCAGGGAGGCGGAAACATTCAGTACTTC.

The V call is TRBV6-4, the J call TRBJ2-3; 11 bases align to TRBD1. There are 15 residues in the CDR3. Germline loops: CDR1 MRHNA, CDR2 SNTAGT. V lost 0 bases, J lost 4 bases, and 0 bases stayed unmatched. The DNA of the CDR3 is TGTGCCAGCAGTGACTCGGGACAGGGGGCAGATACGCAGTATTTT. Translated: CASSDSGQGADTQYF.

In its sample, this clonotype was seen many times. This chain links TRBV10-3 with TRBJ2-3; 9 bases fit TRBD1. CDR3 length: 15 amino acids. V lost 5 bases and J lost 4; bases outside the gene matches: 7. Looked up from germline, CDR1 is ENHRY and CDR2 is SYGVKD. CDR3 sequence (DNA): TGTGCCATCAGTTTTGGACAGGGGAGGGCAGATACGCAGTATTTT. Its translation: CAISFGQGRADTQYF.

This clonotype turned up a few times. This chain connects TRBV6-2 or TRBV6-3 to TRBJ2-2; D not resolved. This CDR3 contains 15 residues. The germline V gene encodes CDR1 MNHEY and CDR2 SVGEGT. V was trimmed by 2 bases and J by 0 bases, leaving 7 bases between them. The CDR3 sequence is CASSYDGSNTGELFF. Here the CDR3 DNA reads TGTGCCAGCAGTTACGACGGCTCGAACACCGGGGAGCTGTTTTTT.

This clonotype was seen ten or more times. The CDR3 region is CASRHPGQNEKLFF. For the CDR3, the DNA is TGTGCCAGCAGGCATCCGGGACAGAATGAAAAACTGTTTTTT. V usage is TRBV12-3 or TRBV12-4 and J usage is TRBJ1-4; 7 bases agree with TRBD1. The ends lost 6 bases at V and 5 bases at J; junction bases unmatched: 6. CDR3 size: 14 residues.

This clonotype showed up many times. The V gene is TRBV20-1, the J gene TRBJ1-1; 8 bases map to TRBD1. The CDR3 consists of 14 residues. With 3 bases clipped from V and 4 bases from J, the junction kept 7 bases outside the gene matches. CDR1 and CDR2 from the germline V gene are DFQATT and SNEGSKA (reference sequence). CDR3 bases: TGCAGTGCTAGTCCCCAGGGGGCTGGCACTGAAGCTTTCTTT. This translates into CSASPQGAGTEAFF.

This clonotype was counted many times. This chain joins TRBV5-1 and TRBJ2-1, with TRBD2 matching 12 bases. V was clipped by 3 bases and J by 7 bases; unmatched bases: 2. The CDR3 spans 14 residues. The germline V gene has CDR1 SGHRS and CDR2 YFSETQ. The CDR3 DNA reads as TGCGCCAGCAGCTCGACTAGCGGGGGAAATGAGCAGTTCTTC. Translating it yields CASSSTSGGNEQFF.

The V gene is TRBV20-1, the J gene TRBJ2-2; 10 bases fit TRBD2. Trimming cost V 3 bases and J 9 bases; bases outside gene matches: 10. The CDR3 is 15 residues long. Germline V CDR1 and CDR2: DFQATT, SNEGSKA (reference sequence). CDR3 bases: TGCAGTGCTAGTAGGAGGCTAGCGGGAGATAGGGAGCTGTTTTTT. Translating it yields CSASRRLAGDRELFF.

The rearrangement links TRBV13 to TRBJ1-1; D possibly corresponds to TRBD1 (6 bases). Between the trimmed V and J ends, which lost 7 bases and 5 bases, there was a span of 14 bases. Germline V gene lookup returns CDR1 PRHDT and CDR2 FYEKMQ (reference sequence). The CDR3 is 13 amino acids. The CDR3 loop reads CASKGGTATEAFF. For the CDR3, the DNA is TGTGCCAGCAAGGGGGGGACGGCAACTGAAGCTTTCTTT.

There are many counts of this clonotype. The chain joins TRBV5-1 to TRBJ1-1, with a possible D match to TRBD1 (5 bases). CDR1 SGHRS and CDR2 YFSETQ come from the germline V gene. The germline V and J ends were trimmed by 4 bases and 0 bases, with 10 bases remaining between them. The CDR3 length is 14 residues. The chain's CDR3 is CASSQGSLNTEAFF. The CDR3 bases are TGCGCCAGCAGCCAGGGATCCCTGAACACTGAAGCTTTCTTT.

The table lists this clonotype with many counts. V is TRBV7-8 and J is TRBJ2-2, with 7 bases lining up with TRBD2. Trimming removed 4 bases from V and 2 bases from J; junction bases left unmatched: 4. CDR3 length: 15 residues. In germline, CDR1 is SGHVS, CDR2 FQNEAQ. The CDR3: CASSYGTTNTGELFF. DNA of the CDR3: TGTGCCAGCAGCTACGGGACTACTAACACCGGGGAGCTGTTTTTT.

The table lists this clonotype with many counts. This chain uses TRBV7-2 with TRBJ1-5; no firm D call. This CDR3 has 14 residues. Trimming cost V 5 bases and J 11 bases, with 19 bases left between them. Germline CDR1 is SGHTA and CDR2 is FQGNSA. DNA of the CDR3: TGTGCCAGCAGCCCCGGTCCCGCTAACGAGGCCCAGCATTTT. The encoded protein is CASSPGPANEAQHF.

In its sample, this clonotype was seen many times. This chain links TRBV6-1 with TRBJ1-1; no firm D call. This CDR3 contains 13 residues. V shed 1 base and J shed 2 bases, with 5 bases lying between them. CDR1 and CDR2 (germline): MNHNS, SASEGT. As DNA, the CDR3 is TGTGCCAGCAGTGAAGTCCATAACACTGAAGCTTTCTTT. This gives the protein CASSEVHNTEAFF.

This clonotype has at least ten counts. The chain has TRBV30 and TRBJ2-2; D not resolved. This CDR3 contains 13 residues. V was pared by 0 bases and J by 4 bases, with 6 bases between. The germline V gene has CDR1 GTSNPN and CDR2 SVGIG (reference sequence). The CDR3 is CAWSVRPTGELFF. In DNA form, the CDR3 reads TGTGCCTGGAGTGTGAGACCCACCGGGGAGCTGTTTTTT.

As for this clonotype: Mismatch with germline at one junction end may stem from a read error. The chain employs TRBV27 and TRBJ2-1; D may be TRBD2 (5 bases). Germline V CDR1 and CDR2: MNHEY, SMNVEV (reference sequence). This CDR3 has 16 amino acids. This CDR3 reads CTSSLEGSTSYNEQFF. The DNA for the CDR3 is TGTACCAGCAGTTTGGAAGGGAGTACTTCCTACAATGAGCAGTTCTTC.

The table lists this clonotype with many counts. V is TRBV30 and J is TRBJ1-1; D possibly corresponds to TRBD1 (5 bases). Germline lookup yields CDR1 GTSNPN and CDR2 SVGIG (reference sequence). CDR3 size: 13 residues. V lost 7 bases to trimming and J lost 0 bases, with 12 bases between them. The CDR3 here is CASSTVMNTEAFF. CDR3 DNA sequence: TGTGCCTCGTCGACAGTTATGAACACTGAAGCTTTCTTT.

In this sample, this clonotype turned up a few times. CDR3 sequence: CASRLAGTNEQFF. The DNA of the CDR3 is TGCGCCAGCAGGCTAGCGGGAACCAATGAGCAGTTCTTC. The J gene is TRBJ2-1, the V gene TRBV10-2; 9 nucleotides line up with TRBD2. This CDR3 has 13 amino acids. Germline V CDR1 and CDR2: WSHSY, SAAADI. Unmatched junction bases numbered 3, after V lost 6 bases and J lost 6 bases.

This clonotype was seen a few times. This chain joins TRBV4-1 and TRBJ1-4; D uncertain. V lost 4 bases and J lost 8, with 17 bases in between. The CDR3 spans 15 residues. The germline V gene encodes CDR1 MGHRA and CDR2 YSYEKL. The CDR3 loop is CASSLGREAMEKLFF. CDR3 coding DNA: TGCGCCAGCAGCCTAGGACGGGAGGCAATGGAAAAACTGTTTTTT.

This clonotype was observed at least ten times. This rearrangement joins TRBV20-1 to TRBJ2-1, with D perhaps assigned TRBD1 or TRBD2 (5 bases each). The V gene lost 2 bases and the J gene lost 9 bases, with 26 bases spanning the gap. The germline V gene has CDR1 DFQATT and CDR2 SNEGSKA (reference sequence). The CDR3 sequence is 17 residues long. The CDR3 spells CSARKGRGGVGPVEQFF. CDR3 DNA sequence: TGCAGTGCTAGAAAGGGTCGGGGTGGGGTGGGGCCGGTTGAGCAGTTCTTC.

The chain has TRBV19 and TRBJ2-1, with a tentative D call TRBD2 (6 bases). V was cut by 6 bases and J by 0 bases, with 18 bases left in between. Germline V CDR1 and CDR2: LNHDA, SQIVND (reference sequence). The CDR3 extends over 17 amino acids. The CDR3, as DNA: TGTGCCAGTAGGCCACTCTTAGCGGTCGACTCCTACAATGAGCAGTTCTTC. Translation: CASRPLLAVDSYNEQFF.

This clonotype came up many times. This chain connects TRBV29-1 to TRBJ1-2; unclear D gene. Trimming cost V 6 bases and J 8 bases, with 13 bases left between them. Germline V gene sequence: CDR1 SQVTM, CDR2 ANQGSEA. The length of the CDR3 is 11 residues. The CDR3: CSVALPGGYTF. CDR3 DNA: TGCAGCGTGGCGTTGCCGGGCGGCTACACCTTC. The full variable domain, in which reference TRBV29-1 and TRBJ1-2 provide the parts outside the CDR3, is SAVISQKPSRDICQRGTSLTIQCQVDSQVTMMFWYRQQPGQSLTLIATANQGSEATYESGFVIDKFPISRPNLTFSTLTVSNMSPEDSSIYLCSVALPGGYTFGSGTRLTVV.

V is TRBV2 and J is TRBJ2-1, with 12 bases lining up with TRBD1. V was clipped by 4 bases and J by 10 bases; unmatched bases: 14. The CDR3 has 17 amino acids. CDR1 and CDR2 from the germline V gene are SNHLY and FYNNEI. CDR3 protein: CASSASLGIGTGGEQFF. In DNA form, the CDR3 reads TGTGCCAGCAGTGCCTCACTCGGGATCGGGACAGGGGGCGAGCAGTTCTTC.

This chain links TRBV28 with TRBJ1-2, with a tentative D call TRBD1 (5 bases). Per germline, CDR1 MDHEN and CDR2 SYDVKM. V gave up 6 bases and J gave up 4 bases, with 15 bases separating them. The CDR3 covers 14 residues. The CDR3 sequence: CASRYPGRSYGYTF. The CDR3 region has the DNA TGTGCCAGCAGATATCCGGGACGGAGCTATGGCTACACCTTC.

The chain joins TRBV6-2 or TRBV6-3 to TRBJ2-2; D uncertain. This CDR3 is built from 15 residues. Germline V CDR1 and CDR2: MNHEY, SVGEGT. With 0 bases removed from V and 6 bases from J, the gap between germline ends came to 11 bases. In DNA, the CDR3 is TGTGCCAGCAGTTACTCGAACATAGCTCCCGGGGAGCTGTTTTTT. It translates to CASSYSNIAPGELFF.

In its sample, this clonotype was seen many times. V and J are TRBV27 and TRBJ2-7, with 8 bases identical to TRBD1. The CDR3 sequence is 16 residues long. The junction had 7 bases not matched to a gene; V was cut back by 3 bases and J by 0 bases. Germline-derived CDR1 and CDR2 are MNHEY and SMNVEV (reference sequence). The CDR3 protein is CASSLAPGQVSYEQYF. CDR3 sequence (DNA): TGTGCCAGCAGTTTGGCCCCGGGACAGGTCTCCTACGAGCAGTACTTC.